These T cell receptor beta chains were read from a single sample in a study of T-cell memory formation after mild COVID-19. TCRdb reprocessed the 5' RACE reads with MiXCR, giving one entry per CDR3 protein. The repertoire consists of under 300,000 distinct CDR3 sequences, with around 15% occurring once and the leading ten covering roughly 3.6%. Source material: PBMCs or a T cell subset sorted from them (not recorded which). Receptors originate from a young man who had mild COVID-19 (a few samples of this study predate the infection). Cell type and time point are not known. Both conserved end residues are part of each CDR3. A D gene is named only where the DNA matches it firmly. The size field is filled for only some rows; it gives once, few, many or a size class.

DNA,CDR3,length,size,D,V,J
TGTGCCAGCAGCCGGGACGGCAATGAGCAGTTCTTC,CASSRDGNEQFF,12,-,-,TRBV5-6,TRBJ2-1
TGTGCCAGCAGTCTACAGGGGATGGGCACAGATACGCAGTATTTT,CASSLQGMGTDTQYF,15,-,TRBD1,TRBV12-3/TRBV12-4,TRBJ2-3
TGTGCCAGCAGCTCAAGGCCAGAGAACACCGGGGAGCTGTTTTTT,CASSSRPENTGELFF,15,-,-,TRBV7-2,TRBJ2-2
TGTGCCAGCAGCCAAAACACCGGGGAGCTGTTTTTT,CASSQNTGELFF,12,many,-,TRBV3-1,TRBJ2-2
TGTGCCAGCAGTTTCCAGGGGGCTATCACTGAAGCTTTCTTT,CASSFQGAITEAFF,14,-,TRBD1,TRBV12-3/TRBV12-4,TRBJ1-1
TGTGCCAGCAGCGGGATGCTAGCGGGGGGGGAGACCCAGTACTTC,CASSGMLAGGETQYF,15,-,TRBD2,TRBV3-1,TRBJ2-5
TGTGCCACCCGGGACCCCTACGTCGTAACACCCCTCCACTTT,CATRDPYVVTPLHF,14,few,-,TRBV6-2/TRBV6-3,TRBJ1-6
TGTGCCAGCACTTACTCTAGGGGTGCCGGGGAGCTGTTTTTT,CASTYSRGAGELFF,14,-,-,TRBV6-2/TRBV6-3,TRBJ2-2
TGTGCCAGCAGCTTAGCGGGGCCCACAGATACGCAGTATTTT,CASSLAGPTDTQYF,14,many,-,TRBV7-3,TRBJ2-3
TGCGCCAGCAGCTCGACCGGGACAGAGGAAAAACTGTTTTTT,CASSSTGTEEKLFF,14,-,TRBD1,TRBV5-1,TRBJ1-4
TGTGCCAGCAGCTCCAGCGATTCTAACACTGAAGCTTTCTTT,CASSSSDSNTEAFF,14,-,-,TRBV7-9,TRBJ1-1
TGTGCCAGCAGCCGAGCCGGGACAGACAATGAGCAGTTCTTC,CASSRAGTDNEQFF,14,-,TRBD1,TRBV7-9,TRBJ2-1
TGTGCCAGCAGCTGGGGGAACCGTGGGACTGAAGCTTTCTTT,CASSWGNRGTEAFF,14,few,-,TRBV5-8,TRBJ1-1
TGTGCCAGCTCACCAGAGCGGGGCTTAGGAGATACGCAGTATTTT,CASSPERGLGDTQYF,15,-,TRBD2,TRBV18,TRBJ2-3
TGTGCCAGCAGCTGGACAGGGGGAGCAGATACGCAGTATTTT,CASSWTGGADTQYF,14,many,TRBD1,TRBV7-9,TRBJ2-3
TGTGCCAGCAGTGCGACAGGACGCACAGATACGCAGTATTTT,CASSATGRTDTQYF,14,few,-,TRBV2,TRBJ2-3
TGTGCCAGCAGCCCGGCGTTTGGCAGGGGGCCACGACAGCCCCAGCATTTT,CASSPAFGRGPRQPQHF,17,few,TRBD1,TRBV5-4,TRBJ1-5
TGTGCCAGCTCACCAACTTTGGCAGGGGGGAACACTGAAGCTTTCTTT,CASSPTLAGGNTEAFF,16,few,TRBD1,TRBV18,TRBJ1-1
TGTGCCAGCAGCCTCCCTAGCGGGGGCGAGACCCAGTACTTC,CASSLPSGGETQYF,14,-,TRBD2,TRBV3-1,TRBJ2-5
TGTGCCAGCAGCTTAAGCCCCAGAGATACGCAGTATTTT,CASSLSPRDTQYF,13,many,-,TRBV7-3,TRBJ2-3
TGTGCCAGCTCTAAGCTTAATTCACCCCTCCACTTT,CASSKLNSPLHF,12,many,-,TRBV28,TRBJ1-6
TGTGCCAGCAGCTTGAGCCTAGCATCAGATACGCAGTATTTT,CASSLSLASDTQYF,14,few,-,TRBV11-2,TRBJ2-3
TGTGCCAGCAGCTTAGCCGGGACAGGGGAGGCTAACTATGGCTACACCTTC,CASSLAGTGEANYGYTF,17,many,TRBD1,TRBV7-2,TRBJ1-2
TGCAGTGCTAGAGGACTAGCGGGGGGAAGAACGCAGTATTTT,CSARGLAGGRTQYF,14,few,TRBD2,TRBV20-1,TRBJ2-3
TGTGCCAGCAGTTTATCGGTAACAGGGGAGGTAGGCAATCAGCCCCAGCATTTT,CASSLSVTGEVGNQPQHF,18,-,TRBD1,TRBV27,TRBJ1-5
TGTGCCAGCAGCTTAGAAGGGGGCGCGGTCACTGAAGCTTTCTTT,CASSLEGGAVTEAFF,15,few,TRBD1,TRBV11-2,TRBJ1-1
TGTGCCAGCCGTGCGGGACAGGGGTACGATGAGCAGTTCTTC,CASRAGQGYDEQFF,14,-,TRBD1,TRBV2,TRBJ2-1
TGTGCCAGCTCACCACAGTCCAGGAACACTGAAGCTTTCTTT,CASSPQSRNTEAFF,14,-,-,TRBV18,TRBJ1-1